This TCR beta chain was documented in a study of OX40 agonist ivuxolimab in advanced cancers. Findings and caveats of the study: Some nonresponders likewise displayed low normalized T-cell clonal expansion.

At baseline, cycle 4 day 1, and cycle 7 day 1, blood was sampled. With regard to this clone: Its antigen is unidentified.

The method was immunoSEQ multiplex PCR; TCRdb's version includes in-frame clones alone and lacks a portion of them. The sample lists about 61,000 clones, about 92% seen once, with over 20% in the top ten. The receptor was isolated from an adult with an advanced solid tumor such as melanoma, head and neck, liver or kidney cancer. The sequenced sample was CD4+ or CD8+ T cells sorted from blood, obtained in a trial of the OX40 agonist ivuxolimab.

The CDR3 region has the DNA TGCGCCAGCAGCCAAGATGGGGGACAATATCAGCCCCAGCATTTT. Its translation is CASSQDGGQYQPQHF. The chain recombines TRBV4-3 with TRBJ1-5, with TRBD1 as a possible D gene (6 bases). Trimming took 0 bases from V and 5 from J, leaving 11 bases between them. In germline, CDR1 is LGHNA, CDR2 YSLEER. The CDR3 runs to 15 residues.